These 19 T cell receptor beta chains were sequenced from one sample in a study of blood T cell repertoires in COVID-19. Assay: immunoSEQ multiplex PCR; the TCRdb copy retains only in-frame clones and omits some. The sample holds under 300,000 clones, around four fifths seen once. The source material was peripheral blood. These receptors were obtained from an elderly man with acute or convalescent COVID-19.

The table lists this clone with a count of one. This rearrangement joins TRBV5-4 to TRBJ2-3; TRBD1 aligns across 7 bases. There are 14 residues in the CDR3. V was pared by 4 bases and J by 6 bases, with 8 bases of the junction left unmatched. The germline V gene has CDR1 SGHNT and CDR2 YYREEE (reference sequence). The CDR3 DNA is TGTGCCAGCAGCGCCGCAGGGGGTGGGGATACGCAGTATTTT. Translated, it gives CASSAAGGGDTQYF.

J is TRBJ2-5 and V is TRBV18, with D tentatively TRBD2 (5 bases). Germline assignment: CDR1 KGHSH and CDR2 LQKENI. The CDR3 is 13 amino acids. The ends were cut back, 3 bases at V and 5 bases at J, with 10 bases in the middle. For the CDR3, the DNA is TGTGCCAGCTCACCTGGAGGCCGGGAGACCCAGTACTTC. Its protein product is CASSPGGRETQYF. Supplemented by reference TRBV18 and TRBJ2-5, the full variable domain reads NAGVMQNPRHLVRRRGQEARLRCSPMKGHSHVYWYRQLPEEGLKFMVYLQKENIIDESGMPKERFSAEFPKEGPSILRIQQVVRGDSAAYFCASSPGGRETQYFGPGTRLLVL.

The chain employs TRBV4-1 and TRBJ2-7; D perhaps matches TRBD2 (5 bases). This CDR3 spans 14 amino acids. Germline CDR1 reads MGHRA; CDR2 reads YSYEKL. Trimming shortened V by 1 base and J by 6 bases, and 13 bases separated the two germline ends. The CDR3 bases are TGCGCCAGCAGCCAAGGGACTGTGGTGGGCGAGCAGTACTTC. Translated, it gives CASSQGTVVGEQYF.

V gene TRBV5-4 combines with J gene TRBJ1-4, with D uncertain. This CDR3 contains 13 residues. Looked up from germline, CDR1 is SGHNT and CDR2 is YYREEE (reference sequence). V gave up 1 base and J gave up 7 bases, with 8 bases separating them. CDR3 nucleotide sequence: TGTGCCAGCAGCTTGAGCGGGAGTGAAAAACTGTTTTTT. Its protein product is CASSLSGSEKLFF.

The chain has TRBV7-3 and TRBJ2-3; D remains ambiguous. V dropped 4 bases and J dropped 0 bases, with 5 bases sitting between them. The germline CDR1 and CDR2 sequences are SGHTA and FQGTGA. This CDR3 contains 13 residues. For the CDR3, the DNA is TGTGCCAGCAGCTCCCCAAGCACAGATACGCAGTATTTT. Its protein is CASSSPSTDTQYF.

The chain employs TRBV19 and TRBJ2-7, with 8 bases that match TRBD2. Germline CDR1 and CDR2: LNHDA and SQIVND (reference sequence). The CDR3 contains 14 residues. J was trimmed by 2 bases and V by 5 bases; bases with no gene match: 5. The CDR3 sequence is CASSQSGGTYEQYF. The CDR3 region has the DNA TGTGCCAGTAGTCAGAGCGGGGGAACCTACGAGCAGTACTTC.

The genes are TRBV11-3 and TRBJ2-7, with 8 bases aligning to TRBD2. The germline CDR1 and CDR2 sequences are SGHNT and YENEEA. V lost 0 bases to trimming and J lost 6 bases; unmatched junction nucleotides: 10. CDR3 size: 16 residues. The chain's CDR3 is CASSLDGSGSTSEQYF. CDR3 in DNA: TGTGCCAGCAGCTTAGATGGGAGCGGGAGCACCAGCGAGCAGTACTTC. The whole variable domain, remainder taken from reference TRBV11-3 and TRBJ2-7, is EAGVVQSPRYKIIEKKQPVAFWCNPISGHNTLYWYLQNLGQGPELLIRYENEEAVDDSQLPKDRFSAERLKGVDSTLKIQPAELGDSAVYLCASSLDGSGSTSEQYFGPGTRLTVT.

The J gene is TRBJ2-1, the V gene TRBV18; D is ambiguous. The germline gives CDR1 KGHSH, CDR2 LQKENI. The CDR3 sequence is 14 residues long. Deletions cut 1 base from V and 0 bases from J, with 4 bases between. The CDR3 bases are TGTGCCAGCTCACCACGGAGCTCCTACAATGAGCAGTTCTTC. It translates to CASSPRSSYNEQFF.

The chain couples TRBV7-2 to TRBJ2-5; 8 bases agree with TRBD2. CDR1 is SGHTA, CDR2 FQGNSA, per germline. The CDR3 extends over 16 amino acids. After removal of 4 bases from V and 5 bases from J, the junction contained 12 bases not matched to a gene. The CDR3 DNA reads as TGTGCCAGCAGCTCCGGGGGGGCGAGGCGGTCGGAGACCCAGTACTTC. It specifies CASSSGGARRSETQYF.

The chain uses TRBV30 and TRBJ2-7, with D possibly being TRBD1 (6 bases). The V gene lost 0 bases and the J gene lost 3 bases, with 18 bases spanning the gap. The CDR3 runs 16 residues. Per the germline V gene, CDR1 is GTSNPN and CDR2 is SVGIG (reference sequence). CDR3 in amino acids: CAWSVEGHRTLYEQYF. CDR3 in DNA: TGTGCCTGGAGTGTAGAGGGACATCGCACCCTCTACGAGCAGTACTTC.

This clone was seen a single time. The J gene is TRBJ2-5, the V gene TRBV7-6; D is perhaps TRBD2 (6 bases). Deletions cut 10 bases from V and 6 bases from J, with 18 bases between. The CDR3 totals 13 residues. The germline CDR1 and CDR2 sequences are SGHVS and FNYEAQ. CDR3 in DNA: TGTGCCACCTCTCAAGGAGGGGTAAAGACCCAGTACTTC. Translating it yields CATSQGGVKTQYF.

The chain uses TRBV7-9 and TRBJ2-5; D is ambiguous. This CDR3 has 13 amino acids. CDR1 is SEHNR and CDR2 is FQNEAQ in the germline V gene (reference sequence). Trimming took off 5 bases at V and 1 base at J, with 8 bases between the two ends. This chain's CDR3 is CASSPPLQETQYF. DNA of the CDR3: TGTGCCAGCAGCCCCCCTCTCCAAGAGACCCAGTACTTC.

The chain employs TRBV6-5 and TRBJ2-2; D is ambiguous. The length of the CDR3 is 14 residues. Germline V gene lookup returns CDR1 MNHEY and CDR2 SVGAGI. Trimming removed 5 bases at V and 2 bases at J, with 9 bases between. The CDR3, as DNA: TGTGCCAGCAGTCAACTTACTAACACCGGGGAGCTGTTTTTT. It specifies CASSQLTNTGELFF.

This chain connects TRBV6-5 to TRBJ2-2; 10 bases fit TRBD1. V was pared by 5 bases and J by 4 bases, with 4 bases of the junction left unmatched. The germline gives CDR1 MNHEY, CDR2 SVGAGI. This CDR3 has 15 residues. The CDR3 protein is CASSPTGGVTGELFF. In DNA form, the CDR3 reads TGTGCCAGCAGTCCGACAGGGGGCGTCACCGGGGAGCTGTTTTTT.

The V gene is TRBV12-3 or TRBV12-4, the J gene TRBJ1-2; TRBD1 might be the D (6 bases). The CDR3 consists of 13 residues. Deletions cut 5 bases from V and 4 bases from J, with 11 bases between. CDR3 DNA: TGTGCCAGCAGTCTGGACAGCGGCTATGGCTACACCTTC. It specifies CASSLDSGYGYTF.

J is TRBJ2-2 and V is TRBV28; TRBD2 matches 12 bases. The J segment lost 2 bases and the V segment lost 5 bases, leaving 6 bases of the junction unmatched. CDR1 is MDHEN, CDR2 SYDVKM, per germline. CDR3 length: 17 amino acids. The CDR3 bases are TGTGCCAGCAGTATACTAGCGGGGGGACGTAACACCGGGGAGCTGTTTTTT. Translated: CASSILAGGRNTGELFF.

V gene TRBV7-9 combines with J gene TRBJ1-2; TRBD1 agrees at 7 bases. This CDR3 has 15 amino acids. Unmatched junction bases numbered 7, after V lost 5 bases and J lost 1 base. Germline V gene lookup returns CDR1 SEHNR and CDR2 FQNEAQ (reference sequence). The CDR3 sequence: CASSTLGQDNYGYTF. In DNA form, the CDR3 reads TGTGCCAGCAGCACCCTTGGACAGGATAACTATGGCTACACCTTC. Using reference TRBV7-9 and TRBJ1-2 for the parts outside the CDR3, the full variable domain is DTGVSQNPRHKITKRGQNVTFRCDPISEHNRLYWYRQTLGQGPEFLTYFQNEAQLEKSRLLSDRFSAERPKGSFSTLEIQRTEQGDSAMYLCASSTLGQDNYGYTFGSGTRLTVV.

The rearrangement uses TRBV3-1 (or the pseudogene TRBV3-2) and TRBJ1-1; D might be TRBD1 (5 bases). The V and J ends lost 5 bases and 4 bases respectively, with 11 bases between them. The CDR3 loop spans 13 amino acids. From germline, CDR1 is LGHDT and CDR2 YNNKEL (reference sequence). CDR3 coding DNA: TGTGCCAGCAGCGCCGGGGGGATCACTGAAGCTTTCTTT. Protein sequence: CASSAGGITEAFF.

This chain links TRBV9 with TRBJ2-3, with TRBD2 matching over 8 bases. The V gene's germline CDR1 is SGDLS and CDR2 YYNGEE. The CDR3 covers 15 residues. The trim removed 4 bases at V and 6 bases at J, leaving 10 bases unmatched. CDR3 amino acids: CASSTTSGWRDTQYF. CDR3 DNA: TGTGCCAGCAGCACAACTAGCGGTTGGAGGGATACGCAGTATTTT.